This TCR beta chain was observed in a study of PD-1 blockade in mismatch repair-deficient tumors. Study-level results: Tumor-resident clones, often undetectable pretreatment in blood, expanded then contracted after pembrolizumab.

Concerning this clone: The antigen is unknown.

The assay was immunoSEQ multiplex PCR, and TCRdb's table has in-frame clones only and misses some. The sample has roughly 79,000 clones, 65% to 85% seen once; the top ten hold approximately 5%. Trimming cost V 2 bases and J 10 bases; bases outside gene matches: 5. Germline-derived CDR1 and CDR2 are SGHVS and FQNEAQ. The CDR3 consists of 13 residues. The TCR-sequenced patients were three responders to pembrolizumab. This TCR was sampled from an adult with mismatch repair-deficient cancer. The gene calls are TRBV7-8 and TRBJ2-1; 7 nucleotides match TRBD2. Sequencing was performed on peripheral blood, taken 44 weeks after starting pembrolizumab. The CDR3 bases are TGTGCCAGCAGCTTACCCCCAGCGGGGGAGCAGTTCTTC. It encodes CASSLPPAGEQFF.